This is a list of T cell receptor beta chains from one sample in a study of blood T cell repertoires in COVID-19. The repertoire was sequenced with immunoSEQ multiplex PCR; TCRdb's copy has only in-frame clones and lacks some. The repertoire includes a few hundred thousand clones, nearly 90% of them detected once, and around 2.3% sits in the top ten. Sequencing input: peripheral blood. The receptors come from a woman aged 55-75 years with COVID-19, enrolled during active disease. Each CDR3 is given with its conserved first and last residue. Fields, in order: J gene, V gene, clone size, D gene, CDR3 DNA, CDR3 protein. D genes are given only for firm matches. Only part of the rows carry a size: once, few, many, or a class if the clone is expanded.

J gene: TRBJ1-2; V gene: TRBV5-8; clone size: -; D gene: -; CDR3 DNA: TGTGCCAGCAGCCTTACACCGGGGGCTAACTATGGCTACACCTTC; CDR3 protein: CASSLTPGANYGYTF
J gene: TRBJ1-2; V gene: TRBV18; clone size: -; D gene: TRBD1; CDR3 DNA: TGTGCCAGCTCATCCCGACAGGGGGCTTATGGCTACACCTTC; CDR3 protein: CASSSRQGAYGYTF
J gene: TRBJ2-3; V gene: TRBV5-6; clone size: -; D gene: TRBD2; CDR3 DNA: TGTGCCAGCGGGTTAGCGGGGGTTTCCCCAGATACGCAGTATTTT; CDR3 protein: CASGLAGVSPDTQYF
J gene: TRBJ1-2; V gene: TRBV25-1; clone size: few; D gene: TRBD1; CDR3 DNA: TGTGCCAGCAGCCGACCGGGACAGGCTTCTGGCTACACCTTC; CDR3 protein: CASSRPGQASGYTF
J gene: TRBJ2-1; V gene: TRBV5-1; clone size: -; D gene: TRBD1; CDR3 DNA: TGCGCCAGCTCAACCGGACAGGGGGAGAGTGAGCAGTTCTTC; CDR3 protein: CASSTGQGESEQFF
J gene: TRBJ1-5; V gene: TRBV10-3; clone size: -; D gene: -; CDR3 DNA: TGTGCCATCAGCCAGGGTGACGGCAATCAGCCCCAGCATTTT; CDR3 protein: CAISQGDGNQPQHF
J gene: TRBJ2-2; V gene: TRBV6-1; clone size: once; D gene: TRBD2; CDR3 DNA: TGTGCCAGCAGTGACGCCGGCGGGGGGGCTCGGACCGGGGAGCTGTTTTTT; CDR3 protein: CASSDAGGGARTGELFF
J gene: TRBJ2-5; V gene: TRBV19; clone size: -; D gene: TRBD1; CDR3 DNA: TGTGCCAGTTTGCCGGGACAGGGGTCCTTCCAAGAGACCCAGTACTTC; CDR3 protein: CASLPGQGSFQETQYF
J gene: TRBJ1-5; V gene: TRBV10-3; clone size: -; D gene: -; CDR3 DNA: TGTGCCGTCGGACTGAGTAGCAATCAGCCCCAGCATTTT; CDR3 protein: CAVGLSSNQPQHF
J gene: TRBJ1-2; V gene: TRBV5-6; clone size: -; D gene: -; CDR3 DNA: TGTGCCAGCAGCTCTAGGCAGGCGGGGGATTATGGCTACACCTTC; CDR3 protein: CASSSRQAGDYGYTF
J gene: TRBJ2-1; V gene: TRBV6-5; clone size: -; D gene: TRBD2; CDR3 DNA: TGTGCCAGCCGCACGGGAGGCTACAATGAGCAGTTCTTC; CDR3 protein: CASRTGGYNEQFF
J gene: TRBJ2-4; V gene: TRBV3-1/TRBV3-2; clone size: -; D gene: -; CDR3 DNA: TGTGCCAGCAGCCAAACAGGGCTTTATTACATTCAGTACTTC; CDR3 protein: CASSQTGLYYIQYF
J gene: TRBJ1-2; V gene: TRBV5-1; clone size: -; D gene: -; CDR3 DNA: TGCGCCAGCAGCTTGGGACAGGCAAACTATGGCTACACCTTC; CDR3 protein: CASSLGQANYGYTF
J gene: TRBJ2-2; V gene: TRBV11-3; clone size: -; D gene: -; CDR3 DNA: TGTGCCAGCAGCTCAGAGACAGGGGAGCTGTTTTTT; CDR3 protein: CASSSETGELFF
J gene: TRBJ2-3; V gene: TRBV19; clone size: -; D gene: -; CDR3 DNA: TGTGCCAGCTCCCCGTCGTTCAGTACAGATACGCAGTATTTT; CDR3 protein: CASSPSFSTDTQYF
J gene: TRBJ2-5; V gene: TRBV10-3; clone size: -; D gene: TRBD1; CDR3 DNA: TGTGCCATCCGGGACAGGGTGGAAGAGACCCAGTACTTC; CDR3 protein: CAIRDRVEETQYF
J gene: TRBJ1-2; V gene: TRBV19; clone size: -; D gene: -; CDR3 DNA: TGTGCCAGTAGTATAAGAGGGATTAACTATGGCTACACCTTC; CDR3 protein: CASSIRGINYGYTF